This T cell receptor beta chain was sequenced in a study of T cells in Graves' hyperthyroidism and ophthalmopathy. Comments on this clonotype: What it recognizes is unknown.

Exclusion of a patient resulted from uncontrolled infection, other autoimmune disease, pregnancy or lactation. The PBMCs were sourced from fresh peripheral blood (approximately 9.6 ml). The germline CDR1 and CDR2 sequences are KGHSH and LQKENI. This CDR3 has 15 residues. V lost 6 bases, J lost 3 bases, and 16 bases lay in between. RNA transcripts were the template for amplifying TCR beta CDR3 regions. The HTBI primer set served for first-round RT-PCR of the TCR CDR3. TCRdb itself ran the multiplex PCR reads through MiXCR, one entry per CDR3 protein. The table has 400,000 to 600,000 distinct CDR3 sequences, about 16% seen once; the top ten hold 25% to 35%. General study points: Ophthalmopathy onset followed model prediction by a median approximately 7 months.

The receptor comes from a woman aged 25 to 45 with Graves' ophthalmopathy. The chain recombines TRBV18 with TRBJ2-3, with D maybe TRBD1 (5 bases). Sequencing was performed on blood. CDR3 residues: CASSPSAGWTDTQYF. In DNA form, the CDR3 reads TGTGCCAGCTCCCCTTCGGCAGGGTGGACAGATACGCAGTATTTT. The variable domain in full, with the rest retrieved from reference TRBV18 and TRBJ2-3, is NAGVMQNPRHLVRRRGQEARLRCSPMKGHSHVYWYRQLPEEGLKFMVYLQKENIIDESGMPKERFSAEFPKEGPSILRIQQVVRGDSAAYFCASSPSAGWTDTQYFGPGTRLTVL.